This entry lists 20 T cell receptor beta chains sequenced from one sample in a study of T cell responses to AZD1222 COVID-19 vaccine. Clones were sequenced by immunoSEQ multiplex PCR, and TCRdb holds only the in-frame ones, with some missing. Of about 110,000 clones in the sample, 70% to 85% are singletons; the top ten hold approximately 6.2%. Material: peripheral blood, obtained on day 0 of AZD1222 vaccination. All receptors derive from an adult in good health.

This sequence joins TRBV13 and TRBJ2-7, with 9 bases lining up with TRBD1. The CDR3 has 12 amino acids. V shed 5 bases, J shed 8 bases, and the junction held 4 bases outside the gene matches. Germline V gene sequence: CDR1 PRHDT, CDR2 FYEKMQ (reference sequence). The CDR3 nucleotides read TGTGCCAGCAGCAAGACAGGGGGAAAGCAGTACTTC. Amino acid sequence: CASSKTGGKQYF.

The CDR3 DNA follows: TGTGCCAGCAGCTTAAGGGCACGACAGCTCAAGGAGGTCAATCAGCCCCAGCATTTT. Its protein is CASSLRARQLKEVNQPQHF. The genes are TRBV7-9 and TRBJ1-5, with D possibly being TRBD1 (5 bases). The CDR3 contains 19 residues. The V end was cut by 2 bases, the J end by 3 bases, with 23 bases between. Germline CDR1 is SEHNR and CDR2 is FQNEAQ (reference sequence).

This rearrangement joins TRBV5-6 to TRBJ1-1; tentative D call: TRBD1 (6 bases). Germline lookup yields CDR1 SGHDT and CDR2 YYEEEE. The length of the CDR3 is 16 residues. V gave up 4 bases and J gave up 3 bases, with 19 bases separating them. The CDR3 is CASSLGVAGADTEAFF. The CDR3 DNA follows: TGTGCCAGCAGCCTCGGGGTGGCAGGGGCTGACACTGAAGCTTTCTTT.

V gene TRBV2 combines with J gene TRBJ2-5; D possibly corresponds to TRBD1 (7 bases). Germline values: CDR1 SNHLY, CDR2 FYNNEI. CDR3 length equals 16 residues. The V end was cut by 5 bases, the J end by 0 bases, with 16 bases between. This CDR3 is CASSTGGTVNQETQYF. The CDR3 DNA is TGTGCCAGCAGTACCGGCGGGACAGTAAACCAAGAGACCCAGTACTTC.

The chain is built from TRBV6-2 or TRBV6-3 and TRBJ1-2; D uncertain. Deletions cut 5 bases from V and 7 bases from J, with 14 bases between. The germline gives CDR1 MNHEY, CDR2 SVGEGT. This CDR3 has 13 amino acids. This chain's CDR3 is CASSLLGLGGYTF. CDR3 coding DNA: TGTGCCAGCAGTCTCCTCGGGCTTGGTGGCTACACCTTC.

This rearrangement joins TRBV2 to TRBJ1-2; D gene ambiguous. Germline V lookup: CDR1 SNHLY, CDR2 FYNNEI. CDR3 length: 15 amino acids. V lost 2 bases to trimming and J lost 8 bases, with 18 bases between them. As DNA, the CDR3 is TGTGCCAGCAGTGAATTTCCGGGCAGGCTGGGCGGCTACACCTTC. This sequence encodes CASSEFPGRLGGYTF.

This clone was seen a handful of times. This sequence joins TRBV3-1 (or the pseudogene TRBV3-2) and TRBJ2-7; D call uncertain. CDR1 and CDR2 (germline): LGHDT, YNNKEL (reference sequence). The CDR3 runs to 13 residues. The V end was cut by 4 bases, the J end by 5 bases, with 12 bases between. The CDR3 bases are TGTGCCAGCAGCCCCCGTCCCCTAAACGAGCAGTACTTC. Encoded protein: CASSPRPLNEQYF.

The chain combines TRBV19 with TRBJ1-5, with a weak D call TRBD1 (6 bases). Germline V gene data show CDR1 as LNHDA and CDR2 as SQIVND (reference sequence). CDR3 size: 17 residues. The V and J ends lost 5 bases and 0 bases respectively, with 17 bases between them. For the CDR3, the DNA is TGTGCCAGTAGTCGTGTAAAGGGGGACTTTAGCAATCAGCCCCAGCATTTT. Translation gives CASSRVKGDFSNQPQHF.

The V and J genes are TRBV10-3 and TRBJ2-7, with 10 bases fitting TRBD1. Germline V gene data show CDR1 as ENHRY and CDR2 as SYGVKD. This CDR3 has 15 residues. V shed 6 bases, J shed 3 bases, and the junction held 8 bases outside the gene matches. CDR3 sequence reads: CAIRGDRGTVYEQYF. The CDR3, as DNA: TGTGCCATCAGGGGGGACAGGGGAACTGTCTACGAGCAGTACTTC.

This chain links TRBV4-2 with TRBJ1-1; unclear D gene. V was clipped by 0 bases and J by 6 bases, with 11 bases between them. The CDR3 runs to 14 residues. CDR1 LGHNA and CDR2 YNFKEQ come from the germline V gene. The CDR3 region has the DNA TGTGCCAGCAGCCAAGATTTACGGACCTCTGAAGCTTTCTTT. The encoded protein is CASSQDLRTSEAFF.

The chain uses TRBV12-5 and TRBJ2-1, with 7 bases fitting TRBD2. The CDR3 has 17 residues. Germline-derived CDR1 and CDR2 are LGHNT and FRNRAP. After removal of 0 bases from V and 8 bases from J, the junction contained 13 bases not matched to a gene. CDR3 amino acids: CASGLVLSGALGDEQFF. CDR3 sequence (DNA): TGTGCTAGTGGTTTGGTATTGAGCGGGGCCCTTGGGGATGAGCAGTTCTTC.

V usage is TRBV11-2 and J usage is TRBJ2-1, with 10 bases lining up with TRBD2. This CDR3 has 17 amino acids. Germline loops: CDR1 SGHAT, CDR2 FQNNGV. J gave up 6 bases and V 4 bases, and 12 bases lay outside the gene matches. The CDR3 nucleotides read TGTGCCAGCAGCTCGTACACCAGCGGGGGGGAGATCAATGAGCAGTTCTTC. Translating gives CASSSYTSGGEINEQFF.

The chain has TRBV25-1 and TRBJ1-2; maybe TRBD1 (5 bases). CDR1 and CDR2 from the germline V gene are MGHDK and SYGVNS. Deletions cut 0 bases from V and 7 bases from J, with 21 bases between. The CDR3 sequence is 17 residues long. The CDR3 DNA follows: TGTGCCAGCAGTGAATATATTTGGGGCGGAACGGGAGCTGGCTACACCTTC. It translates to CASSEYIWGGTGAGYTF.

The chain is built from TRBV4-2 and TRBJ2-1; TRBD2 aligns across 9 bases. Per the germline V gene, CDR1 is LGHNA and CDR2 is YNFKEQ. The CDR3 extends over 17 amino acids. The trim removed 0 bases at V and 0 bases at J, leaving 3 bases unmatched. The CDR3 DNA follows: TGTGCCAGCAGCCAAGATTGGCGGGGGGGCTCCTACAATGAGCAGTTCTTC. It is translated as CASSQDWRGGSYNEQFF.

The chain uses TRBV5-6 and TRBJ2-1; 7 nucleotides align to TRBD2. The V gene's germline CDR1 is SGHDT and CDR2 YYEEEE. The CDR3 has 16 residues. After removal of 4 bases from V and 3 bases from J, the junction contained 10 bases not matched to a gene. The CDR3 loop reads CASSPSRDYIYNEQFF. The DNA of the CDR3 is TGTGCCAGCAGCCCTTCCCGGGACTACATCTACAATGAGCAGTTCTTC.

DNA of the CDR3: TGTGCCAGTAGTCTACAGACGGGTAACTATGGCTACACCTTC. Amino acids: CASSLQTGNYGYTF. The rearrangement joins TRBV19 to TRBJ1-2; D call uncertain. The germline CDR1 and CDR2 sequences are LNHDA and SQIVND (reference sequence). This CDR3 contains 14 residues. Trimming left V 5 bases short and J 1 base short, with 11 bases between.

The rearrangement joins TRBV18 to TRBJ1-1; no definite D call. V was cut by 2 bases and J by 3 bases, with 10 bases left in between. Germline V gene sequence: CDR1 KGHSH, CDR2 LQKENI. The CDR3 spans 14 residues. Here the CDR3 reads CASSPGLWDTEAFF. For the CDR3, the DNA is TGTGCCAGCTCACCAGGCTTGTGGGACACTGAAGCTTTCTTT. The variable domain in full, completed from reference TRBV18 and TRBJ1-1, reads NAGVMQNPRHLVRRRGQEARLRCSPMKGHSHVYWYRQLPEEGLKFMVYLQKENIIDESGMPKERFSAEFPKEGPSILRIQQVVRGDSAAYFCASSPGLWDTEAFFGQGTRLTVV.

The chain carries TRBV4-3 and TRBJ1-2; D is unclear. The CDR3 is made up of 13 amino acids. From germline, CDR1 is LGHNA and CDR2 YSLEER. Deletions cut 1 base from V and 7 bases from J, with 10 bases between. CDR3 sequence reads: CASSQGGRSGYTF. Here the CDR3 DNA reads TGCGCCAGCAGCCAAGGAGGGCGGAGTGGCTACACCTTC.

The sample holds a few counts of this clone. The chain is built from TRBV6-4 and TRBJ2-7; 10 bases match TRBD2. Per germline, CDR1 MRHNA and CDR2 SNTAGT. This CDR3 comprises 15 residues. Unmatched junction bases numbered 8, after V lost 4 bases and J lost 5 bases. The CDR3 region has the DNA TGTGCCAGCAGTGTAACTAGCGGGGAGGGACACGAGCAGTACTTC. It translates to CASSVTSGEGHEQYF.

The J gene is TRBJ2-7, the V gene TRBV11-2; TRBD2 is a possible D gene (5 bases). CDR1 and CDR2 from the germline V gene are SGHAT and FQNNGV. V gave up 5 bases and J gave up 7 bases, with 21 bases separating them. The CDR3 length is 15 residues. CDR3 loop: CASSTMTRAVGEQYF. In nucleotides, the CDR3 is TGTGCCAGCAGCACCATGACGAGGGCGGTGGGGGAGCAGTACTTC.